Listed below are T cell receptor beta chains from one sample, sequenced in a study of blood T cell repertoires in COVID-19. The repertoire was sequenced with immunoSEQ multiplex PCR; TCRdb's copy has only in-frame clones and lacks some. Of fewer than 300,000 clones in the sample, 88% are singletons; the top ten hold 0.99%. Sequenced sample: peripheral blood. These receptor sequences come from a woman aged 40 to 49 who had recovered from COVID-19. CDR3s include the opening cysteine and the closing phenylalanine or tryptophan. D genes are given only for firm matches.

j_call,v_call,d_call,cdr3_length,cdr3_nt,cdr3_aa
TRBJ2-7,TRBV27,TRBD1,17,TGTGCCAGCAGTCCCCATAAGATCCAGGGACAGGGCGGCGAGCAGTACTTC,CASSPHKIQGQGGEQYF
TRBJ2-7,TRBV27,NA,13,TGTGCCAGCAGTTTGGGCAGTACCTACGAGCAGTACTTC,CASSLGSTYEQYF
TRBJ2-7,TRBV6-5,TRBD2,15,TGTGCCAGCAGTTACCGGCGGGAGGGGTCGCACGAGCAGTACTTC,CASSYRREGSHEQYF
TRBJ2-1,TRBV19,TRBD2,14,TGTGCCAGTAGCCGGGGACTAGCCCACAATGAGCAGTTCTTC,CASSRGLAHNEQFF
TRBJ2-5,TRBV7-2,NA,16,TGTGCCAGCACCGTCGCCCGCGGCCTCCGGGGGGAGACCCAGTACTTC,CASTVARGLRGETQYF
TRBJ2-5,TRBV7-2,TRBD2,16,TGTGCCAGCAGCACAACTAGCGGGGGCAGTGGGGAGACCCAGTACTTC,CASSTTSGGSGETQYF
TRBJ2-1,TRBV24-1,TRBD2,16,TGTGCCACCAGTGATCCCGGGACTAGCGGGAGTAATGAGCAGTTCTTC,CATSDPGTSGSNEQFF
TRBJ2-3,TRBV24-1,TRBD1,16,TGTGCCACCAGTGATAGAACAGGGGGCGGCACAGATACGCAGTATTTT,CATSDRTGGGTDTQYF
TRBJ1-1,TRBV4-2,NA,15,TGTGCCAGCAGCCAAGAGGCCAGGGGGAACACTGAAGCTTTCTTT,CASSQEARGNTEAFF
TRBJ2-3,TRBV4-3,NA,15,TGCGCCAGCAGCCAAGGCCCCCGGGGTGCAGATACGCAGTATTTT,CASSQGPRGADTQYF
TRBJ1-2,TRBV3-1/TRBV3-2,NA,14,TGTGCCAGCAGCCAAGGGCCGGGGGGCTATGGCTACACCTTC,CASSQGPGGYGYTF
TRBJ1-4,TRBV14,NA,12,TGTGCCAGCAGCCAAGTTTCGGAAAAACTGTTTTTT,CASSQVSEKLFF
TRBJ2-7,TRBV7-8,NA,15,TGTGCCAGCAGCTCCCGAATTTCGAGCTCCTACGAGCAGTACTTC,CASSSRISSSYEQYF
TRBJ1-1,TRBV10-3,TRBD1,15,TGTGCCATCGTTGCTCGACAGGGGGCGTACACTGAAGCTTTCTTT,CAIVARQGAYTEAFF